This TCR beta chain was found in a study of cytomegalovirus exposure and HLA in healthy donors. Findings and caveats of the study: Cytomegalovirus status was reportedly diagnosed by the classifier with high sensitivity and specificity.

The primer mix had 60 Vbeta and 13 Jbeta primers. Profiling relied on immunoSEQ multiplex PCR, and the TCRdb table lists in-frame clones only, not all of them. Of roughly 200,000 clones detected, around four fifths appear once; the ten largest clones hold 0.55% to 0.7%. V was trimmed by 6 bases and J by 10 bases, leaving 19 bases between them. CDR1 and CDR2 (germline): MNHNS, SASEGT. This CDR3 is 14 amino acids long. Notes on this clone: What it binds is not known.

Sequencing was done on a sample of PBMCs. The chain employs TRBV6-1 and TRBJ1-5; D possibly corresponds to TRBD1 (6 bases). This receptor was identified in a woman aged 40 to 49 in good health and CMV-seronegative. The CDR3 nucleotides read TGTGCCAGCAGCGTGCAGGGGTCGATGGTTCCCCAGCATTTT. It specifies CASSVQGSMVPQHF.